These 10 T cell receptor beta chains share one sample of origin, sequenced in a study of T cell responses to AZD1222 COVID-19 vaccine. Using immunoSEQ multiplex PCR, the repertoire was profiled, and TCRdb retains in-frame clones only, with some absent. The repertoire holds 95,000 to 130,000 clones, roughly 85% seen once, with 3.9% in the top ten. The source was peripheral blood, collected on day 0 of MenACWY control vaccination. These receptors all stem from an adult in good health.

V is TRBV19 and J is TRBJ1-2; possible D gene TRBD1, 6 bases. This CDR3 has 15 residues. The V end was cut by 4 bases, the J end by 13 bases, with 25 bases between. Germline CDR1 reads LNHDA; CDR2 reads SQIVND (reference sequence). The chain's CDR3 is CASSRRGPQGQFCTF. The CDR3 nucleotides are TGTGCCAGTAGTAGACGCGGGCCCCAGGGGCAATTCTGCACCTTC.

The V gene is TRBV6-5, the J gene TRBJ1-2, with D possibly TRBD1 on 5 matching bases. V was cut by 5 bases and J by 2 bases, with 9 bases left in between. The CDR3 has 13 amino acids. Looked up from germline, CDR1 is MNHEY and CDR2 is SVGAGI. CDR3 loop: CASSRAGNYGYTF. DNA for the CDR3: TGTGCCAGCAGTAGAGCAGGGAACTATGGCTACACCTTC.

The J gene is TRBJ2-3, the V gene TRBV5-5, with 9 positions matching TRBD1. The CDR3 is 17 amino acids. V dropped 4 bases and J dropped 2; count of bases not matched to a gene: 11. CDR1 and CDR2 (germline): SGHKS, YYEKEE (reference sequence). As DNA, the CDR3 is TGTGCCAGCAGCGCAATACCCGGGACAGGGAACACAGATACGCAGTATTTT. It encodes CASSAIPGTGNTDTQYF.

This chain uses TRBV7-2 with TRBJ2-7, with 11 bases that match TRBD2. Germline V CDR1 and CDR2: SGHTA, FQGNSA. The CDR3 length is 19 residues. Trimming removed 4 bases from V and 0 bases from J; junction bases left unmatched: 14. CDR3 coding DNA: TGTGCCAGCAGCTCTCAGTCTAGCGGGGGGCCCGGGAACTCCTACGAGCAGTACTTC. Protein product: CASSSQSSGGPGNSYEQYF.

The chain is built from TRBV27 and TRBJ1-4; perhaps TRBD1 as D (5 bases). Trimming stripped 5 bases from V and 8 bases from J, with 21 bases between. This CDR3 has 16 amino acids. Germline CDR1 and CDR2: MNHEY and SMNVEV (reference sequence). CDR3 region: CASSPRGGVVREKLFF. For the CDR3, the DNA is TGTGCCAGCAGTCCGCGCGGGGGGGTAGTTCGCGAAAAACTGTTTTTT.

The rearrangement uses TRBV3-1 (or the pseudogene TRBV3-2) and TRBJ1-5; the D gene is possibly TRBD1 (6 bases). V was pared by 5 bases and J by 3 bases, with 14 bases between. The germline V gene has CDR1 LGHDT and CDR2 YNNKEL (reference sequence). This CDR3 has 15 amino acids. CDR3 nucleotides: TGTGCCAGCAGCTCAGGGGTTGGGGCCAATCAGCCCCAGCATTTT. It codes for CASSSGVGANQPQHF.

On this clone itself: Other DNA sequences in this specimen translate into the identical CDR3. The gene calls are TRBV5-4 and TRBJ2-1, with D unresolved. V was trimmed by 4 bases and J by 1 base, leaving 6 bases between them. The CDR3 contains 13 residues. Germline V lookup: CDR1 SGHNT, CDR2 YYREEE (reference sequence). CDR3: CASSLGSYNEQFF. The CDR3 bases are TGTGCCAGCAGCCTGGGGTCCTACAATGAGCAGTTCTTC.

The chain uses TRBV5-1 and TRBJ2-5; D unresolved. CDR1 is SGHRS and CDR2 is YFSETQ in the germline V gene. CDR3 size: 15 residues. Trimming stripped 0 bases from V and 1 base from J, with 10 bases between. The CDR3 sequence is CASSLGLDLQETQYF. The CDR3 coding sequence is TGCGCCAGCAGCTTGGGGCTAGACCTCCAAGAGACCCAGTACTTC.

This clone turned up a few times. The V and J genes are TRBV5-1 and TRBJ1-5; D not certain. Trimming stripped 1 base from V and 0 bases from J, with 14 bases between. The CDR3 spans 17 residues. CDR1 is SGHRS and CDR2 is YFSETQ in the germline V gene. CDR3 DNA: TGCGCCAGCAGCTTGAAGGGTACTTCCTATAGCAATCAGCCCCAGCATTTT. Translating it yields CASSLKGTSYSNQPQHF.

This chain connects TRBV3-1 (or the pseudogene TRBV3-2) to TRBJ2-7, with 10 positions matching TRBD2. Per germline, CDR1 LGHDT and CDR2 YNNKEL (reference sequence). The CDR3 totals 16 residues. V was pared by 4 bases and J by 2 bases, with 8 bases of the junction left unmatched. CDR3 nucleotides: TGTGCCAGCAGCCCTATAAGAGCGGGGGGGACCTACGAGCAGTACTTC. This sequence encodes CASSPIRAGGTYEQYF.